This is a list of T cell receptor beta chains from one sample in a study of cytomegalovirus exposure and HLA in healthy donors. Data came from immunoSEQ multiplex PCR; TCRdb stores just in-frame clones and leaves some out. This table has 95,000 to 150,000 clones, around 82% appearing once. Material: PBMCs. Receptors originate from a female donor in good health and CMV-seronegative. CDR3s include the opening cysteine and the closing phenylalanine or tryptophan. A D gene is named only where the DNA matches it firmly. Rows give clone size only sometimes, using once, few, many, or a class for an expanded clone.

abundance: -
j_gene: TRBJ2-1
d_gene: -
v_gene: TRBV7-3
CDR3nt: TGTGCCAGCAGCTTAGGAGAAAAGAAGTTCTTC
CDR3aa: CASSLGEKKFF

abundance: -
j_gene: TRBJ1-1
d_gene: TRBD1
v_gene: TRBV5-1
CDR3nt: TGCGCCAGCAGCTTGAGGGGACAGACAGGGCCCACTGAAGCTTTCTTT
CDR3aa: CASSLRGQTGPTEAFF

abundance: -
j_gene: TRBJ1-3
d_gene: TRBD1
v_gene: TRBV19
CDR3nt: TGTGCCAGTAGTATGAACCTACAGGGGACTGGAAACACCATATATTTT
CDR3aa: CASSMNLQGTGNTIYF

abundance: -
j_gene: TRBJ1-5
d_gene: TRBD1
v_gene: TRBV27
CDR3nt: TGTGCCAGCAGCCCCGGGACAGGGGGCAATCAGCCCCAGCATTTT
CDR3aa: CASSPGTGGNQPQHF

abundance: once
j_gene: TRBJ2-1
d_gene: -
v_gene: TRBV2
CDR3nt: TGTGCCACGGAGGGGGGAGGGGGTGGGGGTGAGCAGTTCTTC
CDR3aa: CATEGGGGGGEQFF

abundance: -
j_gene: TRBJ1-4
d_gene: TRBD1
v_gene: TRBV6-1
CDR3nt: TGTGCCAGCAGGATGGGACAGGCTAATGAAAAACTGTTTTTT
CDR3aa: CASRMGQANEKLFF

abundance: -
j_gene: TRBJ2-7
d_gene: -
v_gene: TRBV11-2
CDR3nt: TGTGCCAGCAGTAATGGGCAGGTCCGCGGGGTCGAGCAGTACTTC
CDR3aa: CASSNGQVRGVEQYF

abundance: -
j_gene: TRBJ1-4
d_gene: -
v_gene: TRBV7-9
CDR3nt: TGTGCCAGCAGCCAGGGACTAACGTACACCAGGGGTGAAAAACTGTTTTTT
CDR3aa: CASSQGLTYTRGEKLFF

abundance: few
j_gene: TRBJ2-2
d_gene: -
v_gene: TRBV4-1
CDR3nt: TGCGCCAGCAGCCAGGTGTCTTCGACTTTGGACACCGGGGAGCTGTTTTTT
CDR3aa: CASSQVSSTLDTGELFF

abundance: -
j_gene: TRBJ2-7
d_gene: -
v_gene: TRBV11-3
CDR3nt: TGTGCCAGCAGCCTCAGGGGGGCTTACGAGCAGTACTTC
CDR3aa: CASSLRGAYEQYF

abundance: -
j_gene: TRBJ2-5
d_gene: -
v_gene: TRBV15
CDR3nt: TGTGCCACCAGCAGGGACAGAGCTGTGGGAGAGACCCAGTACTTC
CDR3aa: CATSRDRAVGETQYF

abundance: -
j_gene: TRBJ2-1
d_gene: -
v_gene: TRBV29-1
CDR3nt: TGCAGCGTTAACAGGGTGATGAATGAGCAGTTCTTC
CDR3aa: CSVNRVMNEQFF

abundance: -
j_gene: TRBJ2-7
d_gene: TRBD2
v_gene: TRBV7-9
CDR3nt: TGTGCCAGCAGCCGTGGACTAGCGGGAGAAGAGCAGTACTTC
CDR3aa: CASSRGLAGEEQYF

abundance: -
j_gene: TRBJ2-1
d_gene: TRBD2
v_gene: TRBV5-8
CDR3nt: TGTGCCAGCAGCTTCTCCGGGACTAGAATGGGCAATGAGCAGTTCTTC
CDR3aa: CASSFSGTRMGNEQFF

abundance: -
j_gene: TRBJ2-5
d_gene: -
v_gene: TRBV28
CDR3nt: TGTGCCAGCAGTTCCCAATCCAGGACAGCGCAAGAGACCCAGTACTTC
CDR3aa: CASSSQSRTAQETQYF

abundance: once
j_gene: TRBJ2-4
d_gene: -
v_gene: TRBV6-1
CDR3nt: TGTGCCAGCACCCGGTCCGGGACCAAAAACATTCAGTACTTC
CDR3aa: CASTRSGTKNIQYF

abundance: -
j_gene: TRBJ1-5
d_gene: -
v_gene: TRBV7-9
CDR3nt: TGTTCCAGCAGCCCCCTGTACGAGGGGCCCCAGCATTTT
CDR3aa: CSSSPLYEGPQHF

abundance: -
j_gene: TRBJ1-2
d_gene: -
v_gene: TRBV2
CDR3nt: TGTGCCAGCAGTGAATCTGAGGGTTTTAACTATGGCTACACCTTC
CDR3aa: CASSESEGFNYGYTF

abundance: few
j_gene: TRBJ2-7
d_gene: -
v_gene: TRBV2
CDR3nt: TGTGCCAGCGGGGAGCTCCCCTACGAGCAGTACTTC
CDR3aa: CASGELPYEQYF

abundance: -
j_gene: TRBJ2-1
d_gene: TRBD2
v_gene: TRBV10-1
CDR3nt: TGCGCCAGCAGTGAGTCGACTCTAAAGAGCCTAGCGGGTAGAAATGAGCAGTTCTTC
CDR3aa: CASSESTLKSLAGRNEQFF

abundance: once
j_gene: TRBJ1-4
d_gene: TRBD1
v_gene: TRBV7-2
CDR3nt: TGTGCCAGCAGCAAGGACAGGGGGCGCCATGAAAAACTGTTTTTT
CDR3aa: CASSKDRGRHEKLFF

abundance: -
j_gene: TRBJ1-1
d_gene: -
v_gene: TRBV7-9
CDR3nt: TGTGCCAGCAGCTCCCCGGGGGCGGGGGTTGGCACTGAAGCTTTCTTT
CDR3aa: CASSSPGAGVGTEAFF

abundance: -
j_gene: TRBJ2-1
d_gene: TRBD2
v_gene: TRBV5-6
CDR3nt: TGTGCCAGCAGACAACTAGCGGGAAAATACAATGAGCAGTTCTTC
CDR3aa: CASRQLAGKYNEQFF

abundance: -
j_gene: TRBJ2-7
d_gene: TRBD2
v_gene: TRBV13
CDR3nt: TGTGCCGCAGGGCGGGAGGGCTCCTACGAGCAGTACTTC
CDR3aa: CAAGREGSYEQYF

abundance: -
j_gene: TRBJ1-4
d_gene: TRBD1
v_gene: TRBV7-8
CDR3nt: TGTGCCAGCAGCTCCGGGACAGGGACCGCAACTAATGAAAAACTGTTTTTT
CDR3aa: CASSSGTGTATNEKLFF

abundance: -
j_gene: TRBJ1-3
d_gene: -
v_gene: TRBV18
CDR3nt: TGTGCCAGCTCACCGAAGGGGGTAGGGAGCTCTGGAAACACCATATATTTT
CDR3aa: CASSPKGVGSSGNTIYF

abundance: -
j_gene: TRBJ2-1
d_gene: -
v_gene: TRBV7-9
CDR3nt: TGTGCCAGCAGCTTAGATCCTGGTCACGGGCAGTTCTTC
CDR3aa: CASSLDPGHGQFF

abundance: -
j_gene: TRBJ1-6
d_gene: -
v_gene: TRBV6-4
CDR3nt: TGTGCCAGCAGTGCACCTGACTCGCTAAATTCACCCCTCCACTTT
CDR3aa: CASSAPDSLNSPLHF

abundance: -
j_gene: TRBJ2-7
d_gene: TRBD1
v_gene: TRBV6-1
CDR3nt: TGTGCCAGCTCGCCCGGGTCAGGGGGCTTCTACGAGCAGTACTTC
CDR3aa: CASSPGSGGFYEQYF

abundance: few
j_gene: TRBJ1-2
d_gene: TRBD1
v_gene: TRBV28
CDR3nt: TGTGCCAGCAGTCCTGCCCCTGGGACAGGGTATGGCTACACCTTC
CDR3aa: CASSPAPGTGYGYTF

abundance: -
j_gene: TRBJ1-5
d_gene: -
v_gene: TRBV7-8
CDR3nt: TGTGCCAGCAGCGAACTTCGGGAGCCCAATCAGCCCCAGCATTTT
CDR3aa: CASSELREPNQPQHF

abundance: few
j_gene: TRBJ2-2
d_gene: TRBD2
v_gene: TRBV29-1
CDR3nt: TGCAGCGTTGGGACTAGCGGAACGACGAACACCGGGGAGCTGTTTTTT
CDR3aa: CSVGTSGTTNTGELFF

abundance: -
j_gene: TRBJ2-1
d_gene: -
v_gene: TRBV18
CDR3nt: TGTGCCAGCTCACCTTCTCGGGGATTTTACAATGAGCAGTTCTTC
CDR3aa: CASSPSRGFYNEQFF

abundance: few
j_gene: TRBJ2-2
d_gene: TRBD1
v_gene: TRBV7-3
CDR3nt: TGTGCCAGCAGCTCCGGGACAGGGTCCGGGGAGCTGTTTTTT
CDR3aa: CASSSGTGSGELFF

abundance: -
j_gene: TRBJ2-3
d_gene: TRBD2
v_gene: TRBV7-9
CDR3nt: TGTGCCAGCAGCTCCCAATGGTCTAGCGGGAGCACAGATACGCAGTATTTT
CDR3aa: CASSSQWSSGSTDTQYF

abundance: -
j_gene: TRBJ2-2
d_gene: -
v_gene: TRBV7-3
CDR3nt: TGTGCCAGCAGCTTAACGCGAGCGGCGAACACCGGGGAGCTGTTTTTT
CDR3aa: CASSLTRAANTGELFF

abundance: -
j_gene: TRBJ2-3
d_gene: -
v_gene: TRBV18
CDR3nt: TGTGCCAGCTCAATCGGGGGGCGAGGCACAGATACGCAGTATTTT
CDR3aa: CASSIGGRGTDTQYF

abundance: -
j_gene: TRBJ1-4
d_gene: -
v_gene: TRBV7-9
CDR3nt: TGTGCCAGTAAGAGGACAGCTGCTAATGAAAAACTGTTTTTT
CDR3aa: CASKRTAANEKLFF

abundance: -
j_gene: TRBJ2-3
d_gene: TRBD2
v_gene: TRBV7-9
CDR3nt: TGTGCCAGCAGCTTAAGAGGGACTAGCGATAGAGATACGCAGTATTTT
CDR3aa: CASSLRGTSDRDTQYF

abundance: -
j_gene: TRBJ2-7
d_gene: TRBD2
v_gene: TRBV28
CDR3nt: TGTGCCAGCAGCCCCCTTGCTAGCGGGAGTAAGGGTTATGGCTACGAGCAGTACTTC
CDR3aa: CASSPLASGSKGYGYEQYF

abundance: -
j_gene: TRBJ1-1
d_gene: -
v_gene: TRBV4-1
CDR3nt: TGCGCCAGCAGCCAAGAGAGGGCCCAGCTGAACACTGAAGCTTTCTTT
CDR3aa: CASSQERAQLNTEAFF

abundance: -
j_gene: TRBJ2-1
d_gene: -
v_gene: TRBV6-5
CDR3nt: TGTGCCAGCAGTTACGAGGGTCTAGGGAACAATGAGCAGTTCTTC
CDR3aa: CASSYEGLGNNEQFF

abundance: -
j_gene: TRBJ2-7
d_gene: TRBD2
v_gene: TRBV2
CDR3nt: TGTGCCAGCAGCGCACTGACTAGCGGGCCCTACGAGCAGTACTTC
CDR3aa: CASSALTSGPYEQYF

abundance: -
j_gene: TRBJ2-1
d_gene: TRBD2
v_gene: TRBV27
CDR3nt: TGTGCCAGCGGGGGACTAGCGGGACATGAGCAGTTCTTC
CDR3aa: CASGGLAGHEQFF

abundance: -
j_gene: TRBJ2-3
d_gene: -
v_gene: TRBV6-4
CDR3nt: TGTGCCAGCACCGAGGGCCTTCCCCATATTGAAGATACGCAGTATTTT
CDR3aa: CASTEGLPHIEDTQYF

abundance: -
j_gene: TRBJ1-4
d_gene: TRBD1
v_gene: TRBV6-1
CDR3nt: TGTGCCAGCAGGGGGGACAGGACAAATGAAAAACTGTTTTTT
CDR3aa: CASRGDRTNEKLFF

abundance: -
j_gene: TRBJ1-1
d_gene: -
v_gene: TRBV4-2
CDR3nt: TGTGCCAGCAGCCCCGAGTGGGGGGTTCGAACTGAAGCTTTCTTT
CDR3aa: CASSPEWGVRTEAFF

abundance: -
j_gene: TRBJ2-7
d_gene: TRBD2
v_gene: TRBV5-4
CDR3nt: TGTGCCAGCAGCCCCTCAGCGGGAGGGGTCTACGAGCAGTACTTC
CDR3aa: CASSPSAGGVYEQYF